Listed here is a single TCR beta chain. Its antigen is unknown. Only in-frame clones appear in the TCRdb table, and some are missing; sequencing was by immunoSEQ multiplex PCR. The sample contains 360,000 or so clones, around 86% of which appear only once. From germline, CDR1 is MNHEY and CDR2 SVGAGI. The CDR3 loop spans 13 amino acids. V dropped 3 bases and J dropped 0 bases, with 4 bases sitting between them. This sample was taken from a study of Ad26.COV2.S vaccination and SARS-CoV-2 variants. Treatment in this sample: around 19 received Ad26.COV2.S at low or high dose, single or two shots; about 5 received placebo; per-sample allocation not given. Vaccine and placebo recipients were sampled on day 63 after the first injection. The vaccine antigen was prefusion-stabilized Wuhan SARS-CoV-2 spike. Study-level points and caveats: It was reported that spike-specific CD8+ and CD4+ T cell responses were substantially broad after vaccination.

The sequencing here drew on peripheral blood, taken in a trial of Ad26.COV2.S vaccine versus placebo. V is TRBV6-5 and J is TRBJ2-3; D gene unclear. The sequence was obtained from a person between 18 and 59 years old who received the Ad26.COV2.S COVID-19 vaccine or a placebo. This chain's CDR3 is CASSYTSTDTQYF. CDR3 DNA sequence: TGTGCCAGCAGTTATACTAGCACAGATACGCAGTATTTT.